This note documents a single T cell receptor (beta chain) sequence. The authors' processing: From reference gene primer amplification, estimates of nucleated cell counts were derived. The repertoire was sequenced with immunoSEQ multiplex PCR; TCRdb's copy has only in-frame clones and lacks some. Clonal size and the V and J genes are those of that table, whereas D and trimming came from the DNA. The top ten clones hold more than 5% of a sample with 39,000 or so clones, roughly nine tenths of them seen once. This entry is derived from a study of blood T cell repertoires in COVID-19. The sequencing input was peripheral blood. The sequence was obtained from a human donor in a cohort sampled during active COVID-19.

The CDR3 DNA follows: TGTGCCAGTAGTATCGACATTTTCAACACTGAAGCTTTCTTT. Its protein product is CASSIDIFNTEAFF. This chain links TRBV19 with TRBJ1-1, with unresolved D. V was cut by 3 bases and J by 2 bases, with 10 bases left in between. Germline V gene lookup returns CDR1 LNHDA and CDR2 SQIVND (reference sequence). This CDR3 contains 14 residues.